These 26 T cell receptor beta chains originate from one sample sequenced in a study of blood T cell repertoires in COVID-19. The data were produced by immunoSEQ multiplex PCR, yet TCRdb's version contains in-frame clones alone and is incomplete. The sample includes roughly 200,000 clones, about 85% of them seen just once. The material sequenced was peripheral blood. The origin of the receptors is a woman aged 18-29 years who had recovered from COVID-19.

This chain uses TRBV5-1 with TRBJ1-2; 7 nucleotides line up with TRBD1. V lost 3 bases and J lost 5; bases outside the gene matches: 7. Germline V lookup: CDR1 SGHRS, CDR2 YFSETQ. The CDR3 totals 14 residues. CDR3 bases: TGCGCCAGCAGCTCAGGACAGGACCTTTATGGCTACACCTTC. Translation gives CASSSGQDLYGYTF.

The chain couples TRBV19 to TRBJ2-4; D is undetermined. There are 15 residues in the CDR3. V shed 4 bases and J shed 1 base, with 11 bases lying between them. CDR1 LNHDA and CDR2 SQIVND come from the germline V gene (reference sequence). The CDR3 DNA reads TGTGCCAGTAGTACGTCCTTTCTGGCCAAAAACATTCAGTACTTC. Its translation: CASSTSFLAKNIQYF.

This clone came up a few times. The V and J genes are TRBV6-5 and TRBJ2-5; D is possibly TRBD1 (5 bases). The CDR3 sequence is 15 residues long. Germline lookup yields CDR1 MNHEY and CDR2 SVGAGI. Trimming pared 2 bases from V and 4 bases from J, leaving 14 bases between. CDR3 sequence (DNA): TGTGCCAGCAGTTACGCCTACCCAAGGGGAGAGACCCAGTACTTC. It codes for CASSYAYPRGETQYF.

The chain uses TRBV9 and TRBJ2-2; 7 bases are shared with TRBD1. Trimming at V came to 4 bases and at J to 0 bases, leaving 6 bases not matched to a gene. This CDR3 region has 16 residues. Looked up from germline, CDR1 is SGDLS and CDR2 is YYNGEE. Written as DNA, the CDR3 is TGTGCCAGCAGCCCCAAAGGGACAGCGAACACCGGGGAGCTGTTTTTT. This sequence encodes CASSPKGTANTGELFF.

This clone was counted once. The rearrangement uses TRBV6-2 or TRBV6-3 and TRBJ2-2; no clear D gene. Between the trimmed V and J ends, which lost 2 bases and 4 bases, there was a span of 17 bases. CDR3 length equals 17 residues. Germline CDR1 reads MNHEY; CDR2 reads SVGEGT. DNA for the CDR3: TGTGCCAGCAGTTACCCTCTAATGGCTTCAGGCACCGGGGAGCTGTTTTTT. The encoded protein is CASSYPLMASGTGELFF.

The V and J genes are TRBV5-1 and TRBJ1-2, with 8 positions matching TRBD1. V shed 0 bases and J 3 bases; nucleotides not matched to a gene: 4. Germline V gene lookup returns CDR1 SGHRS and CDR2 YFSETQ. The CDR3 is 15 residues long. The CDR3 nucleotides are TGCGCCAGCAGCTTGGGAGCAGGGGGCGACTATGGCTACACCTTC. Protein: CASSLGAGGDYGYTF.

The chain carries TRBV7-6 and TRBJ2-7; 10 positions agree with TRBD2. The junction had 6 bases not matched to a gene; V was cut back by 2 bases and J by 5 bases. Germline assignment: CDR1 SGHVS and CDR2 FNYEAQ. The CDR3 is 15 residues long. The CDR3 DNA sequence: TGTGCCAGCAGCTTAATAGCGGGAGGCGTGGACGAGCAGTACTTC. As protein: CASSLIAGGVDEQYF.

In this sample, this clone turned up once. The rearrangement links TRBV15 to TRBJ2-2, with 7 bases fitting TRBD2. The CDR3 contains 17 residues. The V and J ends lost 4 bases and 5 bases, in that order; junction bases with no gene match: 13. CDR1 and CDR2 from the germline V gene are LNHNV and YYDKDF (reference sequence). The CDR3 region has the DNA TGTGCCACCAGCAATCCTTCTTGGTGGGAGGGGACCGGGGAGCTGTTTTTT. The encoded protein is CATSNPSWWEGTGELFF.

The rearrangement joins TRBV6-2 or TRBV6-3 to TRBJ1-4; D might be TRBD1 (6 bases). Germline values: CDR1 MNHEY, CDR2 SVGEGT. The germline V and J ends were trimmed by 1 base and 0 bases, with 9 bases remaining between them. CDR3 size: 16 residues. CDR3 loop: CASSYYRTATNEKLFF. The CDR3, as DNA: TGTGCCAGCAGTTACTACCGGACAGCAACTAATGAAAAACTGTTTTTT.

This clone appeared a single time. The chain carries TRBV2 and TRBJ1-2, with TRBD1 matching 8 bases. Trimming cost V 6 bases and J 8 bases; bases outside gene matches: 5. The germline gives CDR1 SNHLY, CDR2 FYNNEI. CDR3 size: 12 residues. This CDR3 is CASRGTGGGYTF. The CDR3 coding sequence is TGTGCCAGCAGGGGGACAGGTGGCGGCTACACCTTC. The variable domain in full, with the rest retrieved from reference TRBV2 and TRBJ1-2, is EPEVTQTPSHQVTQMGQEVILRCVPISNHLYFYWYRQILGQKVEFLVSFYNNEISEKSEIFDDQFSVERPDGSNFTLKIRSTKLEDSAMYFCASRGTGGGYTFGSGTRLTVV.

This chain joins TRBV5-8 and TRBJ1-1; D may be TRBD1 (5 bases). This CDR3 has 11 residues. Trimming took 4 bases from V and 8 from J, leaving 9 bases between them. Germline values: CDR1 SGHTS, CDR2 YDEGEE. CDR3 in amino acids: CASSPGLEAFF. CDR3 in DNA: TGTGCCAGCAGCCCGGGACTAGAAGCTTTCTTT.

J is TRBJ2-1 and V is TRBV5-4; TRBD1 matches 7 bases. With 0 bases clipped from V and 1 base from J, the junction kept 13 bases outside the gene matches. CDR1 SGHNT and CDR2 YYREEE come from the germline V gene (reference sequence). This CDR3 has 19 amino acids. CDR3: CASSLGWAGTAQSYNEQFF. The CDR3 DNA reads TGTGCCAGCAGCTTGGGGTGGGCCGGGACAGCCCAATCCTACAATGAGCAGTTCTTC.

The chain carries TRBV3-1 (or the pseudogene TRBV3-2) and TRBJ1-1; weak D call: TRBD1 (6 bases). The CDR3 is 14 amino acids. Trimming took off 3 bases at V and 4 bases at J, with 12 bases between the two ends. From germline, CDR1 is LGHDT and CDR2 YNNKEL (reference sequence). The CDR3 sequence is CASSQATGSTEAFF. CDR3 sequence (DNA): TGTGCCAGCAGCCAGGCTACAGGGAGCACTGAAGCTTTCTTT.

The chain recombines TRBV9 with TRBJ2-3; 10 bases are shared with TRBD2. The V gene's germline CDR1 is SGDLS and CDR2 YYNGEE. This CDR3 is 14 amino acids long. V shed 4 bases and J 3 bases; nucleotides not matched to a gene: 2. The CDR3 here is CASSPSGSTDTQYF. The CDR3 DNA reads TGTGCCAGCAGCCCTAGCGGGAGTACAGATACGCAGTATTTT.

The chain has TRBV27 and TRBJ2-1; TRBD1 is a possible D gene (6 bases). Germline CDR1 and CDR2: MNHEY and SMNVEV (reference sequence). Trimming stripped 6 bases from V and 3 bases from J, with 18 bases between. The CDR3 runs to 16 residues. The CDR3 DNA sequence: TGTGCCAGCAGCCATATTGTCAGGGGTGGCTACAATGAGCAGTTCTTC. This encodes CASSHIVRGGYNEQFF.

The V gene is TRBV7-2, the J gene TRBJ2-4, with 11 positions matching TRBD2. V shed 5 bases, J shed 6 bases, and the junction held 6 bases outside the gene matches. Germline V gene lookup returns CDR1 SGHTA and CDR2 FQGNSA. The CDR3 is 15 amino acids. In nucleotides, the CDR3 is TGTGCCAGCAGCACGACTAGCGGGACGATAAACATTCAGTACTTC. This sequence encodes CASSTTSGTINIQYF.

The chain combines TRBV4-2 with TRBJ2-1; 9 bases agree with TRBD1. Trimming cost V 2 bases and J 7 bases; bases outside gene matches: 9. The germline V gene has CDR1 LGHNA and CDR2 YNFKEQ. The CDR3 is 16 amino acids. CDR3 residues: CASSQYTGTGRNEQFF. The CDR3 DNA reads TGTGCCAGCAGCCAATATACCGGGACAGGGCGGAATGAGCAGTTCTTC.

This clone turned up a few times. CDR3 nucleotides: TGTGCCTGGGGCCCCTTGGTAGCGGGAGGACCCACCGGGGAGCTGTTTTTT. It translates to CAWGPLVAGGPTGELFF. V gene TRBV30 combines with J gene TRBJ2-2; TRBD2 matches at 10 bases. Per germline, CDR1 GTSNPN and CDR2 SVGIG (reference sequence). Trimming cost V 5 bases and J 4 bases; bases outside gene matches: 13. The CDR3 extends over 17 amino acids. Full variable domain (missing parts from reference TRBV30 and TRBJ2-2): SQTIHQWPATLVQPVGSPLSLECTVEGTSNPNLYWYRQAAGRGLQLLFYSVGIGQISSEVPQNLSASRPQDRQFILSSKKLLLSDSGFYLCAWGPLVAGGPTGELFFGEGSRLTVL.

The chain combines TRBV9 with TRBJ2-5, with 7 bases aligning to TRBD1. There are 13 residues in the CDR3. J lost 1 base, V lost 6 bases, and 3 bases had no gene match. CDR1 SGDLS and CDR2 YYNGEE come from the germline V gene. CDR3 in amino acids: CASKGTAQETQYF. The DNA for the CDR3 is TGTGCCAGCAAGGGGACAGCCCAAGAGACCCAGTACTTC. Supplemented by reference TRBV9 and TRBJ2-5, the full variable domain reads DSGVTQTPKHLITATGQRVTLRCSPRSGDLSVYWYQQSLDQGLQFLIQYYNGEERAKGNILERFSAQQFPDLHSELNLSSLELGDSALYFCASKGTAQETQYFGPGTRLLVL.

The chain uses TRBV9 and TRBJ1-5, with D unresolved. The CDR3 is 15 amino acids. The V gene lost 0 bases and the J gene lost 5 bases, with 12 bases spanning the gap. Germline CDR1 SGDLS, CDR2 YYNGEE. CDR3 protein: CASSVGGGQDQPQHF. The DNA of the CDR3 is TGTGCCAGCAGCGTAGGAGGAGGCCAGGATCAGCCCCAGCATTTT.

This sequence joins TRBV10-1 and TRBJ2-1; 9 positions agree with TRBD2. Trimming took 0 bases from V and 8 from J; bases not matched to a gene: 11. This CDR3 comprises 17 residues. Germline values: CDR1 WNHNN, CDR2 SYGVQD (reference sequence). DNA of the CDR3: TGCGCCAGCAGTGAGTCGATGAGCCTAGCGGGACTCGATGAGCAGTTCTTC. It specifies CASSESMSLAGLDEQFF.

The CDR3 bases are TGTGCCACCAGTGATTTCACCGGGACAGGGATTACAGATACGCAGTATTTT. This codes for CATSDFTGTGITDTQYF. The rearrangement joins TRBV24-1 to TRBJ2-3, with TRBD1 matching over 9 bases. Trimming at V came to 1 base and at J to 3 bases, leaving 7 bases not matched to a gene. The germline CDR1 and CDR2 sequences are KGHDR and SFDVKD. The CDR3 runs to 17 residues.

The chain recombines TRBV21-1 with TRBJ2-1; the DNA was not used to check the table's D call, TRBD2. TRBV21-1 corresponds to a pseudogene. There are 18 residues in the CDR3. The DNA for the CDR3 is TGTGCCAGCAGCCCCCGGAACCTAGCGGGCCGGGACTACAATGAGCAGTTCTTC. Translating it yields CASSPRNLAGRDYNEQFF.

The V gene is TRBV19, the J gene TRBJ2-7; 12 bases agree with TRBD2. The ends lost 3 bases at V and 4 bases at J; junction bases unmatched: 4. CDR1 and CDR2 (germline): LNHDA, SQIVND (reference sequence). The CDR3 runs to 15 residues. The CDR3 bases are TGTGCCAGTAGTATCGTGCTAGCGGGAGGGTACGAGCAGTACTTC. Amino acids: CASSIVLAGGYEQYF.

The CDR3 DNA reads as TGTGCCACCATCAACACCGGGGAGCTGTTTTTT. Translation: CATINTGELFF. The chain uses TRBV19 and TRBJ2-2; D unresolved. The length of the CDR3 is 11 residues. The ends were cut back, 10 bases at V and 2 bases at J, with 5 bases in the middle. Germline CDR1 and CDR2: LNHDA and SQIVND (reference sequence). Together with reference TRBV19 and TRBJ2-2, the CDR3 gives the full variable domain: DGGITQSPKYLFRKEGQNVTLSCEQNLNHDAMYWYRQDPGQGLRLIYYSQIVNDFQKGDIAEGYSVSREKKESFPLTVTSAQKNPTAFYLCATINTGELFFGEGSRLTVL.

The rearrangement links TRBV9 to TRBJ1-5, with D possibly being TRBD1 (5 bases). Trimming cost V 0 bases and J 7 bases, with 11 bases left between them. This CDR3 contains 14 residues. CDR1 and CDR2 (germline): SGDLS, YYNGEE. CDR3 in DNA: TGTGCCAGCAGCGTAGACGCGGCAGGGCAGCCCCAGCATTTT. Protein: CASSVDAAGQPQHF.